Following are 28 T cell receptor beta chains from one sample sequenced in a study of T-cell reconstitution after alpha-beta-depleted transplantation in children (TCRdb year 2016). In light of the paper, this sample's treatment or condition label describes: allogeneic hematopoietic cell transplantation with graft depleted of TCRalphabeta T cells and CD19 B cells. Library construction relied on PCR. Sequencer: Illumina HiSeq 2500. TCR library preparation used molecular barcoding, with unique molecular identifiers applied to normalize quantification of the TCRbeta repertoire. TCRdb reprocessing: public reads trimmed at Q25 with fastp, clones called with MiXCR, in-frame beta chains kept. CDR3 protein sequences are deduplicated, and each keeps its most common genes and DNA. The sample table records 540,000 or so distinct CDR3 sequences; 23% of these occur just once. Clones ranked in the top ten supply 13% to 15% of the sample.

Source: PBMCs, mostly from graft donor cells, taken 360 days after TCRalphabeta/CD19-depleted stem cell transplant. Receptor source: a boy in the first two years of life who had a stem cell transplant for acute myeloid leukemia, so the T cells may come from the graft donor.

The chain couples TRBV28 to TRBJ1-5; D is possibly TRBD1 (6 bases). The CDR3 extends over 16 amino acids. Trimming shortened V by 2 bases and J by 3 bases, and 14 bases separated the two germline ends. From germline, CDR1 is MDHEN and CDR2 SYDVKM. The CDR3 loop is CASSLGDIGPNQPQHF. The CDR3 nucleotides are TGTGCCAGCAGTTTAGGGGACATCGGGCCCAATCAGCCCCAGCATTTT.

This clonotype was observed at least ten times. The chain couples TRBV5-6 to TRBJ2-1, with D possibly matching TRBD2 (5 bases). The CDR3 sequence is 15 residues long. The germline CDR1 and CDR2 sequences are SGHDT and YYEEEE. The ends were cut back, 0 bases at V and 6 bases at J, with 13 bases in the middle. CDR3 residues: CASSLAVPRGNEQFF. The CDR3 nucleotides are TGTGCCAGCAGCTTGGCCGTCCCCCGGGGCAATGAGCAGTTCTTC.

The sample holds many counts of this clonotype. This chain joins TRBV4-3 and TRBJ2-1; weak D call: TRBD1 (6 bases). Looked up from germline, CDR1 is LGHNA and CDR2 is YSLEER. The CDR3 is made up of 15 amino acids. V dropped 0 bases and J dropped 9 bases, with 15 bases sitting between them. The CDR3 is CASSQDRQGLGEQFF. Here the CDR3 DNA reads TGCGCCAGCAGCCAAGATCGGCAGGGGTTGGGTGAGCAGTTCTTC.

This clonotype was detected many times. The chain has TRBV28 and TRBJ1-2; 9 bases fit TRBD1. V lost 3 bases, J lost 7 bases, and 9 bases stayed unmatched. Germline CDR1 and CDR2: MDHEN and SYDVKM. The CDR3 runs to 15 residues. The CDR3 DNA reads as TGTGCCAGCAGTTTGGGGACAGGGACCCTCGGTGGCTACACCTTC. As protein: CASSLGTGTLGGYTF.

V is TRBV12-3 or TRBV12-4 and J is TRBJ2-5, with TRBD1 matching over 8 bases. The CDR3 extends over 16 amino acids. The V and J ends lost 3 bases and 5 bases, in that order; junction bases with no gene match: 11. The CDR3 DNA reads as TGTGCCAGCAGTTTTACGTTCGGACAGGGCAGGGAGACCCAGTACTTC. Translated: CASSFTFGQGRETQYF.

The chain employs TRBV4-3 and TRBJ2-7; D ambiguous. CDR1 and CDR2 (germline): LGHNA, YSLEER. V shed 0 bases and J shed 1 base, with 10 bases lying between them. The CDR3 totals 15 residues. The DNA of the CDR3 is TGCGCCAGCAGCCAAGATTACCCAGGATCCTACGAGCAGTACTTC. Its translation is CASSQDYPGSYEQYF.

The table lists this clonotype with a few counts. The chain has TRBV6-1 and TRBJ2-3; 7 bases align to TRBD2. This CDR3 has 15 amino acids. CDR1 and CDR2 (germline): MNHNS, SASEGT. Losses at the gene ends were 5 bases for V and 6 bases for J; bases not matched to a gene: 11. CDR3 nucleotide sequence: TGTGCCAGCAGTCGGACTAGAGAGAGATACGATACGCAGTATTTT. Protein product: CASSRTRERYDTQYF.

CDR3 DNA: TGTGCCAGCAGCTTTCGCCTAAATGAAAAACTGTTTTTT. This sequence encodes CASSFRLNEKLFF. The rearrangement links TRBV7-2 to TRBJ1-4; D unresolved. CDR1 and CDR2 from the germline V gene are SGHTA and FQGNSA. The CDR3 contains 13 residues. V was trimmed by 3 bases and J by 5 bases, leaving 7 bases between them.

This clonotype was found a few times. The genes are TRBV5-1 and TRBJ2-1; TRBD2 matches at 13 bases. The V gene's germline CDR1 is SGHRS and CDR2 YFSETQ. The CDR3 length is 18 residues. V shed 2 bases and J 4 bases; nucleotides not matched to a gene: 9. The CDR3 reads CASSFKTSGGLEYNEQFF. The CDR3 DNA sequence: TGCGCCAGCAGCTTTAAGACTAGCGGGGGGCTAGAATACAATGAGCAGTTCTTC. The complete variable domain, with remaining parts taken from reference TRBV5-1 and TRBJ2-1, reads KAGVTQTPRYLIKTRGQQVTLSCSPISGHRSVSWYQQTPGQGLQFLFEYFSETQRNKGNFPGRFSGRQFSNSRSEMNVSTLELGDSALYLCASSFKTSGGLEYNEQFFGPGTRLTVL.

In this sample, this clonotype turned up many times. The genes are TRBV20-1 and TRBJ2-5, with D perhaps TRBD2 (6 bases). V dropped 1 base and J dropped 1 base, with 10 bases sitting between them. From germline, CDR1 is DFQATT and CDR2 SNEGSKA (reference sequence). The CDR3 totals 14 residues. In DNA form, the CDR3 reads TGCAGTGCTAGAGGGGGGGTAATCCAAGAGACCCAGTACTTC. It codes for CSARGGVIQETQYF.

This clonotype showed up just a few times. The chain is built from TRBV20-1 and TRBJ2-5; weak D call: TRBD1 (6 bases). Germline V gives CDR1 DFQATT, CDR2 SNEGSKA (reference sequence). This CDR3 is built from 15 residues. Trimming cost V 0 bases and J 5 bases, with 16 bases left between them. CDR3 residues: CSARDGAGVGETQYF. The CDR3 nucleotides are TGCAGTGCTAGAGACGGGGCAGGGGTTGGGGAGACCCAGTACTTC.

This clonotype occurred a few times. The V gene is TRBV20-1, the J gene TRBJ2-1; TRBD1 agrees at 10 bases. Germline V gene data show CDR1 as DFQATT and CDR2 as SNEGSKA (reference sequence). This CDR3 is built from 18 residues. Losses at the gene ends were 3 bases for V and 0 bases for J; bases not matched to a gene: 11. The CDR3: CSASWGQGPRSSYNEQFF. The CDR3, as DNA: TGCAGTGCTAGTTGGGGACAGGGGCCTCGTAGCTCCTACAATGAGCAGTTCTTC.

This clonotype was seen more than once but under ten times. This chain uses TRBV4-3 with TRBJ2-3; the match to TRBD1 covers 10 bases. The length of the CDR3 is 15 residues. The V gene's germline CDR1 is LGHNA and CDR2 YSLEER. The J segment lost 1 base and the V segment lost 4 bases, leaving 2 bases of the junction unmatched. CDR3 DNA sequence: TGCGCCAGCAGCCGACAGGGGGCACGCACAGATACGCAGTATTTT. As protein: CASSRQGARTDTQYF.

The V gene is TRBV4-3, the J gene TRBJ2-2; 8 bases map to TRBD2. The CDR3 is 17 residues long. The germline V gene has CDR1 LGHNA and CDR2 YSLEER. The V gene end was trimmed by 0 bases and the J gene end by 2 bases; junction bases not matched to a gene: 5. The CDR3 is CASSQDRTSQNTGELFF. CDR3 bases: TGCGCCAGCAGCCAAGATCGGACTAGCCAAAACACCGGGGAGCTGTTTTTT.

The chain carries TRBV27 and TRBJ2-2; a possible D gene is TRBD1 (5 bases). This CDR3 is built from 14 residues. V was pared by 6 bases and J by 6 bases, with 14 bases between. The germline V gene encodes CDR1 MNHEY and CDR2 SMNVEV (reference sequence). The CDR3 region has the DNA TGTGCCAGCAGCCCTTTTTGGGGCGCCGGGGAGCTGTTTTTT. It specifies CASSPFWGAGELFF.

This clonotype was detected ten times or more. J is TRBJ2-5 and V is TRBV20-1; 7 bases align to TRBD2. V shed 2 bases and J 2 bases; nucleotides not matched to a gene: 5. Germline V gene sequence: CDR1 DFQATT, CDR2 SNEGSKA (reference sequence). This CDR3 region has 14 residues. CDR3 DNA sequence: TGCAGTGCTAGAACGGCGGGGGTACAAGAGACCCAGTACTTC. It specifies CSARTAGVQETQYF.

This clonotype was found many times. This chain connects TRBV28 to TRBJ2-2, with TRBD1 identical over 7 bases. V trimming: 7 bases; J trimming: 8 bases; junction bases outside the gene matches: 1. This CDR3 contains 11 residues. Looked up from germline, CDR1 is MDHEN and CDR2 is SYDVKM. CDR3 nucleotides: TGTGCCAGCAACAGGGGAGGGGAGCTGTTTTTT. It specifies CASNRGGELFF. Full variable domain (rest looked up from reference TRBV28 and TRBJ2-2): DVKVTQSSRYLVKRTGEKVFLECVQDMDHENMFWYRQDPGLGLRLIYFSYDVKMKEKGDIPEGYSVSREKKERFSLILESASTNQTSMYLCASNRGGELFFGEGSRLTVL.

This clonotype was observed a few times. The chain links TRBV20-1 to TRBJ1-1; 7 bases agree with TRBD1. The junction had 10 bases not matched to a gene; V was cut back by 5 bases and J by 1 base. CDR3 length: 15 amino acids. Germline V gene data show CDR1 as DFQATT and CDR2 as SNEGSKA (reference sequence). The CDR3 bases are TGCAGTGCTCCAGAACCACAGGGGACGAACACTGAAGCTTTCTTT. It translates to CSAPEPQGTNTEAFF.

With regard to this clonotype: It may be a read error: a sequence one base away is much more abundant. This CDR3 fails to terminate in the conserved phenylalanine or tryptophan, so it likely reflects a read error. This chain links TRBV5-4 with TRBJ2-5, with 7 nucleotides matching TRBD1. V was pared by 0 bases and J by 2 bases, with 7 bases of the junction left unmatched. The CDR3 has 16 amino acids. CDR1 is SGHNT, CDR2 YYREEE, per germline (reference sequence). The CDR3 DNA is TGTGCCAGCAGCTTGGCCGACAGGGCGATTCAAGAGACCCAGTACATC. Its translation is CASSLADRAIQETQYI.

At least ten counts were recorded for this clonotype. The V and J genes are TRBV25-1 and TRBJ2-7; 8 nucleotides line up with TRBD1. The CDR3 is 14 residues long. Germline V gene sequence: CDR1 MGHDK, CDR2 SYGVNS. V was pared by 4 bases and J by 1 base, with 3 bases of the junction left unmatched. CDR3 region: CASSAGTGSYEQYF. CDR3 bases: TGTGCCAGCAGTGCCGGGACAGGTTCCTACGAGCAGTACTTC.

The CDR3 reads CASSESDMQETQYF. CDR3 nucleotide sequence: TGCGCCAGCAGCGAATCGGACATGCAAGAGACCCAGTACTTC. The rearrangement joins TRBV4-1 to TRBJ2-5; D possibly corresponds to TRBD1 (5 bases). CDR1 is MGHRA and CDR2 is YSYEKL in the germline V gene. Trimming took 5 bases from V and 2 from J, leaving 12 bases between them. The CDR3 is 14 residues long.

V is TRBV29-1 and J is TRBJ2-1, with D possibly matching TRBD2 (5 bases). This CDR3 has 18 amino acids. The V end lost 2 bases, the J end lost 3 bases, and 23 bases lay between the germline ends. The germline CDR1 and CDR2 sequences are SQVTM and ANQGSEA. CDR3 region: CSVERGRRRWYSYNEQFF. CDR3 DNA: TGCAGCGTTGAAAGAGGGCGCAGGCGATGGTATAGCTACAATGAGCAGTTCTTC.

Ten or more counts support this clonotype. This rearrangement joins TRBV20-1 to TRBJ2-2, with TRBD2 identical over 11 bases. Germline V lookup: CDR1 DFQATT, CDR2 SNEGSKA (reference sequence). The CDR3 consists of 18 residues. V was pared by 5 bases and J by 3 bases, with 14 bases of the junction left unmatched. Here the CDR3 reads CSAQERGLLAGDTGELFF. The CDR3 coding sequence is TGCAGTGCTCAAGAACGGGGATTACTAGCGGGGGACACCGGGGAGCTGTTTTTT.

V gene TRBV20-1 combines with J gene TRBJ2-5; 13 bases align to TRBD2. The V segment lost 1 base and the J segment 5 bases; nucleotides outside the gene matches: 13. Germline V lookup: CDR1 DFQATT, CDR2 SNEGSKA (reference sequence). CDR3 length: 18 residues. The chain's CDR3 is CSARGSLLAGGPEETQYF. The DNA for the CDR3 is TGCAGTGCTAGAGGTTCGCTACTAGCGGGGGGGCCTGAGGAGACCCAGTACTTC.

This clonotype was counted a few times. The rearrangement uses TRBV12-3 or TRBV12-4 and TRBJ2-3; 10 positions match TRBD1. CDR3 length equals 15 residues. V lost 5 bases, J lost 3 bases, and 5 bases stayed unmatched. CDR3 loop: CASSTRDRGTDTQYF. CDR3 nucleotide sequence: TGTGCCAGCAGTACCCGGGACAGGGGAACAGATACGCAGTATTTT.

Many counts were recorded for this clonotype. One end of the junction varies from germline; a read error may be responsible. The chain recombines TRBV5-1 with TRBJ2-5, with D unresolved. The CDR3 is made up of 12 amino acids. Germline V gene sequence: CDR1 SGHRS, CDR2 YFSETQ. The CDR3 sequence: CASSPDQETQYF. The CDR3 region has the DNA TGTGCCAGCAGCCCCGACCAAGAGACCCAGTACTTC.

This sequence joins TRBV3-1 and TRBJ2-2; D may be TRBD2 (6 bases). Trimming cost V 6 bases and J 4 bases, with 12 bases left between them. Germline V CDR1 and CDR2: LGHDT, YNNKEL (reference sequence). The CDR3 length is 14 residues. The CDR3 nucleotides are TGTGCCAGCAGTCCAGTGGGGGGCACCGGGGAGCTGTTTTTT. It codes for CASSPVGGTGELFF.

This clonotype was counted once. This may come from a read error, since a much larger clone is one base off. This sequence joins TRBV29-1 and TRBJ2-3; TRBD2 matches 8 bases. Germline lookup yields CDR1 SQVTM and CDR2 ANQGSEA. With 3 bases clipped from V and 5 bases from J, the junction kept 7 bases outside the gene matches. This CDR3 has 14 amino acids. The DNA for the CDR3 is TGCAGCGTTGACCGCGGGGGGTCCAAAGATACGCAGTATTTT. Its translation is CSVDRGGSKDTQYF.